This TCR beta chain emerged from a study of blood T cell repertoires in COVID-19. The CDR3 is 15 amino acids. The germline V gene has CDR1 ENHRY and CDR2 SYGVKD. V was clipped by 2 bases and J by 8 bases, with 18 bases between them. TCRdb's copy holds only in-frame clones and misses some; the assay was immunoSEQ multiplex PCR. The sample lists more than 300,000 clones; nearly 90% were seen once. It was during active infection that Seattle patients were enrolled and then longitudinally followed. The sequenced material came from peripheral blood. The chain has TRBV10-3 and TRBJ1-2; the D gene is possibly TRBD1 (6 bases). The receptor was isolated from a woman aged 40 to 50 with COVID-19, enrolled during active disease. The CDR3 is CAISEVVSTGRGYTF. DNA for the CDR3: TGTGCCATCAGTGAGGTTGTTAGTACAGGGAGAGGCTACACCTTC.